Listed here are 24 T cell receptor beta chains from one sample, sequenced in a study of post-analysis software for immune sequencing data (dated by TCRdb to the mid-2010s). Results and caveats for the whole study, not just this receptor: Significantly higher frequencies in patients than in controls were found for about five TRBV segments, including TRBV5-6, TRBV5-1 and TRBV20-1.

Receptor libraries were prepared by PCR. TCRdb lists the instrument as Illumina HiSeq 2500. Unique molecular identifiers were incorporated into TCR beta cDNA libraries to reduce PCR and sequencing biases. TCRdb reprocessed the public reads (quality trimming at Q25 with fastp, clone calling with MiXCR) and kept in-frame beta chains. Rows merge per CDR3 protein into single entries with the most common DNA and genes. Within this sample are roughly 600,000 distinct CDR3 sequences, with roughly two fifths of them counted one time only. The top ten constitute about 1.8% of the sample. No cognate antigen is known for these TCRs. The source material was blood. The receptors here all came from a girl aged 5 to 17 with multiple sclerosis.

The rearrangement uses TRBV5-4 and TRBJ2-5; no reliable D call. This CDR3 is 13 amino acids long. The V gene's germline CDR1 is SGHNT and CDR2 YYREEE (reference sequence). V shed 10 bases and J shed 0 bases, with 13 bases lying between them. CDR3 DNA sequence: TGTGCCGTATCGGGCAGTCACCAAGAGACCCAGTACTTC. Its translation: CAVSGSHQETQYF.

This clonotype appeared a few times. The V call is TRBV20-1, the J call TRBJ1-2; D not certain. The V gene lost 3 bases and the J gene lost 1 base, with 6 bases spanning the gap. CDR3 length: 12 amino acids. CDR1 DFQATT and CDR2 SNEGSKA come from the germline V gene (reference sequence). CDR3 sequence reads: CSASSRNYGYTF. CDR3 coding DNA: TGCAGTGCTAGTAGCCGTAACTATGGCTACACCTTC.

V is TRBV5-5 and J is TRBJ2-1; D possibly corresponds to TRBD2 (5 bases). The germline V gene has CDR1 SGHKS and CDR2 YYEKEE (reference sequence). The length of the CDR3 is 14 residues. Between the trimmed V and J ends, which lost 0 bases and 11 bases, there was a span of 15 bases. The CDR3 loop reads CASSLVAGGEKQFF. For the CDR3, the DNA is TGTGCCAGCAGCTTGGTGGCAGGAGGTGAGAAGCAGTTCTTC.

This clonotype showed up just a few times. The chain couples TRBV6-1 to TRBJ1-6; TRBD1 is a possible D gene (6 bases). This CDR3 spans 16 amino acids. Trimming cost V 4 bases and J 6 bases, with 16 bases left between them. Germline CDR1 MNHNS, CDR2 SASEGT. CDR3 in amino acids: CASSGAGAGGNSPLHF. CDR3 nucleotide sequence: TGTGCCAGCAGTGGGGCAGGGGCGGGGGGTAATTCACCCCTCCACTTT.

The chain has TRBV20-1 and TRBJ2-1; 12 bases match TRBD1. The V gene end was trimmed by 3 bases and the J gene end by 0 bases; junction bases not matched to a gene: 3. The germline CDR1 and CDR2 sequences are DFQATT and SNEGSKA (reference sequence). The CDR3 loop spans 16 amino acids. As DNA, the CDR3 is TGCAGTGCTAGGGGGACAGGGGGCTTCTCCTACAATGAGCAGTTCTTC. Translating it yields CSARGTGGFSYNEQFF.

This clonotype was detected a few times. The rearrangement uses TRBV7-8 and TRBJ1-2, with TRBD1 matching over 7 bases. Germline V gene lookup returns CDR1 SGHVS and CDR2 FQNEAQ. This CDR3 has 15 residues. The V segment lost 4 bases and the J segment 5 bases; nucleotides outside the gene matches: 10. The CDR3 protein is CASSSLGQLSYGYTF. Written as DNA, the CDR3 is TGTGCCAGCAGCTCCTTGGGACAGTTGAGTTATGGCTACACCTTC.

There are a few counts of this clonotype. The chain recombines TRBV7-2 with TRBJ2-1; 8 bases are a match to TRBD2. V shed 5 bases, J shed 6 bases, and the junction held 15 bases outside the gene matches. In germline, CDR1 is SGHTA, CDR2 FQGNSA. This CDR3 region has 17 residues. The CDR3 loop is CASSVDGGAGGRNEQFF. The CDR3 DNA sequence: TGTGCCAGCAGCGTAGACGGGGGGGCCGGAGGTCGCAATGAGCAGTTCTTC.

This clonotype was seen a handful of times. The chain carries TRBV20-1 and TRBJ1-2; D remains ambiguous. The CDR3 spans 13 residues. CDR1 is DFQATT and CDR2 is SNEGSKA in the germline V gene (reference sequence). V was clipped by 5 bases and J by 4 bases, with 14 bases between them. The chain's CDR3 is CSAADTFGYGYTF. In DNA, the CDR3 is TGCAGTGCTGCTGACACTTTCGGCTATGGCTACACCTTC.

This chain uses TRBV9 with TRBJ2-1; unclear D gene. Germline loops: CDR1 SGDLS, CDR2 YYNGEE. CDR3 size: 12 residues. The V gene lost 0 bases and the J gene lost 6 bases, with 4 bases spanning the gap. The CDR3 DNA is TGTGCCAGCAGCGTAGGGTCCAATGAGCAGTTCTTC. Protein sequence: CASSVGSNEQFF.

The CDR3 coding sequence is TGTGCCAGCAGCTTTGGACAGGGGAAAAACTACGAGCAGTACTTC. Its protein product is CASSFGQGKNYEQYF. This rearrangement joins TRBV13 to TRBJ2-7; TRBD1 aligns across 9 bases. The CDR3 loop spans 15 amino acids. V lost 3 bases and J lost 3; bases outside the gene matches: 6. Per the germline V gene, CDR1 is PRHDT and CDR2 is FYEKMQ (reference sequence).

The chain couples TRBV5-1 to TRBJ1-5; D gene ambiguous. V was clipped by 4 bases and J by 5 bases, with 10 bases between them. Germline V lookup: CDR1 SGHRS, CDR2 YFSETQ. The CDR3 runs to 13 residues. The DNA of the CDR3 is TGCGCCAGCAGCACGGACGGGGATCAGCCCCAGCATTTT. Translating gives CASSTDGDQPQHF.

This clonotype appeared once. The chain employs TRBV20-1 and TRBJ2-5, with 7 positions matching TRBD1. V lost 5 bases to trimming and J lost 5 bases; unmatched junction nucleotides: 11. The length of the CDR3 is 14 residues. CDR1 and CDR2 from the germline V gene are DFQATT and SNEGSKA (reference sequence). The chain's CDR3 is CSARPDRLGETQYF. CDR3 in DNA: TGCAGTGCTCGTCCGGACAGGTTAGGGGAGACCCAGTACTTC.

This rearrangement joins TRBV5-8 to TRBJ1-5; 12 bases agree with TRBD1. This CDR3 is 16 amino acids long. CDR1 is SGHTS, CDR2 YDEGEE, per germline. J gave up 7 bases and V 2 bases, and 7 bases lay outside the gene matches. CDR3 bases: TGTGCCAGCAGCTTTACCGGGACAGGGGGCGGGCAGCCCCAGCATTTT. Its protein product is CASSFTGTGGGQPQHF. The whole variable domain, filled in from reference TRBV5-8 and TRBJ1-5, reads EAGVTQSPTHLIKTRGQQATLRCSPISGHTSVYWYQQALGLGLQFLLWYDEGEERNRGNFPPRFSGRQFPNYSSELNVNALELEDSALYLCASSFTGTGGGQPQHFGDGTRLSIL.

The CDR3 nucleotides read TGTGCCAGCAGTTTCCCGGGACTAGCGGGATCAGATACGCAGTATTTT. It yields the protein CASSFPGLAGSDTQYF. The gene calls are TRBV27 and TRBJ2-3, with 13 bases matching TRBD2. The CDR3 runs to 16 residues. V was clipped by 3 bases and J by 4 bases; unmatched bases: 4. The germline V gene encodes CDR1 MNHEY and CDR2 SMNVEV (reference sequence).

This clonotype was picked up many times. V and J are TRBV12-3 or TRBV12-4 and TRBJ1-2; D not resolved. The CDR3 is 12 residues long. V was cut by 6 bases and J by 6 bases, with 11 bases left in between. The CDR3 DNA is TGTGCCAGCAGCCGTCTTAGTGATGGCTACACCTTC. Translation: CASSRLSDGYTF.

The J gene is TRBJ1-5, the V gene TRBV4-1, with a possible D match to TRBD1 (5 bases). Trimming shortened V by 4 bases and J by 6 bases, and 28 bases separated the two germline ends. The V gene's germline CDR1 is MGHRA and CDR2 YSYEKL. The CDR3 has 19 residues. CDR3 protein: CASSPYHTGHRTISQPQHF. CDR3 sequence (DNA): TGCGCCAGCAGCCCTTACCACACGGGCCACAGGACCATCAGTCAGCCCCAGCATTTT.

The J gene is TRBJ2-3, the V gene TRBV29-1; no clear D gene. This CDR3 has 13 amino acids. Germline CDR1 is SQVTM and CDR2 is ANQGSEA. Trimming cost V 3 bases and J 4 bases, with 11 bases left between them. The CDR3 DNA reads as TGCAGCGTTGAGCTCGCCAGAGCAGATACGCAGTATTTT. It translates to CSVELARADTQYF.

The chain combines TRBV11-2 with TRBJ1-2; D is undetermined. The CDR3 runs 14 residues. V shed 5 bases and J shed 0 bases, with 10 bases lying between them. Germline values: CDR1 SGHAT, CDR2 FQNNGV. CDR3 protein: CASSLRTSNYGYTF. In nucleotides, the CDR3 is TGTGCCAGCAGCCTTCGGACCTCTAACTATGGCTACACCTTC. Filled out from reference TRBV11-2 and TRBJ1-2, the complete variable domain reads EAGVAQSPRYKIIEKRQSVAFWCNPISGHATLYWYQQILGQGPKLLIQFQNNGVVDDSQLPKDRFSAERLKGVDSTLKIQPAKLEDSAVYLCASSLRTSNYGYTFGSGTRLTVV.

For the CDR3, the DNA is TGTGCCAGCAGCTTTAGCGGGAGGGCCGTAGATACGCAGTATTTT. It codes for CASSFSGRAVDTQYF. This chain connects TRBV7-2 to TRBJ2-3, with 11 bases lining up with TRBD2. V was pared by 3 bases and J by 5 bases, with 4 bases of the junction left unmatched. The germline V gene encodes CDR1 SGHTA and CDR2 FQGNSA. This CDR3 region has 15 residues.

The rearrangement links TRBV20-1 to TRBJ2-1; TRBD1 aligns across 8 bases. The CDR3 runs 20 residues. Germline CDR1 DFQATT, CDR2 SNEGSKA (reference sequence). V was pared by 2 bases and J by 2 bases, with 20 bases of the junction left unmatched. This CDR3 is CSARSGETQTGEFAYNEQFF. The CDR3 bases are TGCAGTGCTAGATCTGGGGAAACACAGACAGGGGAGTTCGCCTACAATGAGCAGTTCTTC.

The chain employs TRBV7-3 and TRBJ2-3; TRBD1 might be the D (5 bases). The CDR3 contains 14 residues. Germline V gene sequence: CDR1 SGHTA, CDR2 FQGTGA. V gave up 5 bases and J gave up 2 bases, with 11 bases separating them. This CDR3 reads CASSLPGHTDTQYF. DNA of the CDR3: TGTGCCAGCAGCCTCCCAGGACACACAGATACGCAGTATTTT.

The chain recombines TRBV11-3 with TRBJ2-1; weak D call: TRBD2 (5 bases). Trimming took off 5 bases at V and 6 bases at J, with 17 bases between the two ends. Per germline, CDR1 SGHNT and CDR2 YENEEA. The CDR3 runs to 15 residues. The CDR3 coding sequence is TGTGCCAGCAGCACCCGACTCGGTGGGAGCAATGAGCAGTTCTTC. Protein product: CASSTRLGGSNEQFF.

The rearrangement links TRBV29-1 to TRBJ2-1, with 13 bases aligning to TRBD2. J gave up 6 bases and V 6 bases, and 8 bases lay outside the gene matches. CDR1 SQVTM and CDR2 ANQGSEA come from the germline V gene. The CDR3 has 15 amino acids. CDR3 DNA: TGCAGCGTGGTACTAGCGGGGGGGCCCACCAATGAGCAGTTCTTC. This codes for CSVVLAGGPTNEQFF.

The CDR3 sequence is CASSPRGAAQETQYF. Here the CDR3 DNA reads TGTGCCAGCAGTCCGAGGGGAGCGGCCCAAGAGACCCAGTACTTC. V and J are TRBV6-5 and TRBJ2-5; either TRBD1 or TRBD2 may supply D (5 bases each). Germline values: CDR1 MNHEY, CDR2 SVGAGI. The CDR3 runs 15 residues. Trimming took 5 bases from V and 1 from J, leaving 14 bases between them.